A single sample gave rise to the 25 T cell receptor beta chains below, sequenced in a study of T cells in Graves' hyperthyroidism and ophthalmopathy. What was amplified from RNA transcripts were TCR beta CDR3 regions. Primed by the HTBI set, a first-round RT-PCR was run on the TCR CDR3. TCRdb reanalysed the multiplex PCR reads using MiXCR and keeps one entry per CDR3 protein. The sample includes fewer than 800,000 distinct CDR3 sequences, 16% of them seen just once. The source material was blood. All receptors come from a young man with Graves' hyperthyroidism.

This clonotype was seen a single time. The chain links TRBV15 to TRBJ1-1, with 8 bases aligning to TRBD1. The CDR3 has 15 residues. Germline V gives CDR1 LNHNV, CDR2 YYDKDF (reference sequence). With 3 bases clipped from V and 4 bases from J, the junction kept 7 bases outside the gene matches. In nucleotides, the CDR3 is TGTGCCACCAGCAGCGACAGGGGCTTGGGCACTGAAGCTTTCTTT. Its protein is CATSSDRGLGTEAFF. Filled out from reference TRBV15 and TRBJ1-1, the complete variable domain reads DAMVIQNPRYQVTQFGKPVTLSCSQTLNHNVMYWYQQKSSQAPKLLFHYYDKDFNNEADTPDNFQSRRPNTSFCFLDIRSPGLGDTAMYLCATSSDRGLGTEAFFGQGTRLTVV.

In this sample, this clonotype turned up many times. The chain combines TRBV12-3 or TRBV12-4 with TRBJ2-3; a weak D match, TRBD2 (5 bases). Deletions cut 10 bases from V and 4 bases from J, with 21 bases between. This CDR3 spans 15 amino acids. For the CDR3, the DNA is TGTGCCACCCAGTCCAGCGGCGAGTGGGCAGATACGCAGTATTTT. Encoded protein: CATQSSGEWADTQYF.

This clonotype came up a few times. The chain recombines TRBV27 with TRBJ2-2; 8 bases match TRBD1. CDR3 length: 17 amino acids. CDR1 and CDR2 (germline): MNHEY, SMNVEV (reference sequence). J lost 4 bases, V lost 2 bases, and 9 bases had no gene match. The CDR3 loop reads CASSLRRTGSRTGELFF. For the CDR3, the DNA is TGTGCCAGCAGTTTAAGGAGGACAGGGTCTCGCACCGGGGAGCTGTTTTTT.

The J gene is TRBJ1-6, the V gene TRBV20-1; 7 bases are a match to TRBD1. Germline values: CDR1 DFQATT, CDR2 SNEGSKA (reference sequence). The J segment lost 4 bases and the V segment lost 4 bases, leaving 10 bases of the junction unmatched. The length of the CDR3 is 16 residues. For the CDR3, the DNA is TGCAGTGCTATGGCAGGGGGGGCGTTTTATAATTCACCCCTCCACTTT. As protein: CSAMAGGAFYNSPLHF.

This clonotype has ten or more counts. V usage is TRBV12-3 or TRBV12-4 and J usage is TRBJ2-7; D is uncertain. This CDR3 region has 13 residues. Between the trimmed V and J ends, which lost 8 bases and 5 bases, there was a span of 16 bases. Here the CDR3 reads CASALSGVNEQYF. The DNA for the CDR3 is TGTGCCAGCGCCCTATCAGGAGTCAACGAGCAGTACTTC.

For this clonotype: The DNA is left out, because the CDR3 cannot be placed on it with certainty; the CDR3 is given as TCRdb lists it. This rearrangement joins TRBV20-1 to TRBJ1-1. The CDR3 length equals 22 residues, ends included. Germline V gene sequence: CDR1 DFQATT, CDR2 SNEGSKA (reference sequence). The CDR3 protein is CSARGGRDYYEQYFGPATEAFF.

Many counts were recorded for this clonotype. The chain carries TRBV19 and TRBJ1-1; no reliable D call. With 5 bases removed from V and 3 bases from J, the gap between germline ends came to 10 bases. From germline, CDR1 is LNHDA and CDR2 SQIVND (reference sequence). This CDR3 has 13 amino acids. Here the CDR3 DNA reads TGTGCCAGTAGTCTCCAAATGTACACTGAAGCTTTCTTT. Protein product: CASSLQMYTEAFF.

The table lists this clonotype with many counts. The CDR3 bases are TGTGCCAGCAGTTACTACGACGGTAGCTACGAGCAGTACTTC. It encodes CASSYYDGSYEQYF. The V gene is TRBV6-6, the J gene TRBJ2-7; D unclear. Germline V CDR1 and CDR2: MNHNY, SVGAGI (reference sequence). The V end lost 1 base, the J end lost 3 bases, and 10 bases lay between the germline ends. The CDR3 has 14 amino acids.

The DNA of the CDR3 is TGTGCCTGGAGTGTCGGCAGGGTGGGAACAGATACGCAGTATTTT. Translation gives CAWSVGRVGTDTQYF. V is TRBV30 and J is TRBJ2-3; D is perhaps TRBD1 (5 bases). The CDR3 has 15 residues. Germline V lookup: CDR1 GTSNPN, CDR2 SVGIG (reference sequence). V shed 0 bases and J shed 3 bases, with 13 bases lying between them.

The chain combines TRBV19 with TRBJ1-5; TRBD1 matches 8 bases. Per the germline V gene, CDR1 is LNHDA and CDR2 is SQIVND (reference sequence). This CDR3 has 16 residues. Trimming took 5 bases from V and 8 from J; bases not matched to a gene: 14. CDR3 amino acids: CASSLTGRGRGEPQHF. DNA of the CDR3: TGTGCCAGTAGTCTTACGGGCAGGGGGCGAGGTGAGCCCCAGCATTTT.

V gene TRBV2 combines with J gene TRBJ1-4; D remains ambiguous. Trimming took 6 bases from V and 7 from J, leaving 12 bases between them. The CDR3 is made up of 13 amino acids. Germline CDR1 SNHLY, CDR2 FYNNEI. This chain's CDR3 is CASRPQTSEKLFF. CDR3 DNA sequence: TGTGCCAGCAGGCCACAGACTTCTGAAAAACTGTTTTTT.

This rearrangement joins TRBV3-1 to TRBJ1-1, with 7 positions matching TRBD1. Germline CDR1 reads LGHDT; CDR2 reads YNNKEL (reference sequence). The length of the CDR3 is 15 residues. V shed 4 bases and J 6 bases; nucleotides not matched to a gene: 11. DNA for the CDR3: TGTGCCAGCAGCCGCCTAGAGGGGGCATTCCCTGAAGCTTTCTTT. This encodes CASSRLEGAFPEAFF.

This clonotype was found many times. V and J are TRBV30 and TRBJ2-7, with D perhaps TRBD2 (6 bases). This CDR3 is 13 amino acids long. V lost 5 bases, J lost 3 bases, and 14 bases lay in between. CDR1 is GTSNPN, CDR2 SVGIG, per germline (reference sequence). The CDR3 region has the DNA TGTGCCTGGGGGAGGAGGGTAGGCTACGAGCAGTACTTC. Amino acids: CAWGRRVGYEQYF.

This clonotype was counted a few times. In DNA form, the CDR3 reads TGTGCCAGTGCCCCCCCGGCAGATCCCTACGAGCAGTACTTC. This encodes CASAPPADPYEQYF. This chain joins TRBV19 and TRBJ2-7, with D unresolved. This CDR3 spans 14 amino acids. From germline, CDR1 is LNHDA and CDR2 SQIVND (reference sequence). Trimming removed 8 bases from V and 2 bases from J, with 16 bases in between.

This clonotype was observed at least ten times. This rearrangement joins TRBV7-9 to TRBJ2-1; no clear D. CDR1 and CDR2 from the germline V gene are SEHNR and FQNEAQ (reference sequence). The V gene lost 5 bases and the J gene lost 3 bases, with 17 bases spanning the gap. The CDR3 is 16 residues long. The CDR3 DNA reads TGTGCCAGCAGCCCACTCATTCTCCGCAGCTACAATGAGCAGTTCTTC. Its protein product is CASSPLILRSYNEQFF.

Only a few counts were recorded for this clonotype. CDR3 DNA sequence: TGTGCCAGCATTCTGGGACTTAGCAATCAGCCCCAGCATTTT. Translation: CASILGLSNQPQHF. The chain couples TRBV6-1 to TRBJ1-5, with D possibly being TRBD1 (5 bases). The length of the CDR3 is 14 residues. CDR1 MNHNS and CDR2 SASEGT come from the germline V gene. V lost 7 bases, J lost 0 bases, and 10 bases lay in between.

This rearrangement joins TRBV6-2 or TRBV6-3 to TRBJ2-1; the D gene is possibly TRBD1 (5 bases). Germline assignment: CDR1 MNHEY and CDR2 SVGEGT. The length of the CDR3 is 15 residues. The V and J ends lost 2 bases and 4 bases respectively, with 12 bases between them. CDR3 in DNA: TGTGCCAGCAGTTACCTACAGGAAGGGTACAATGAGCAGTTCTTC. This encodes CASSYLQEGYNEQFF.

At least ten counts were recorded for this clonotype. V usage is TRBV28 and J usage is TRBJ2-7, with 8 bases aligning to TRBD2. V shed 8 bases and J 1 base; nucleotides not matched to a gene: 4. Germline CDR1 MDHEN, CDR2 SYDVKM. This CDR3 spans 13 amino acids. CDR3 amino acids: CASQRELSYEQYF. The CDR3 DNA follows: TGTGCCAGCCAGCGGGAGTTATCCTACGAGCAGTACTTC. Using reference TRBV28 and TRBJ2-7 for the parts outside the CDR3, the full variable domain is DVKVTQSSRYLVKRTGEKVFLECVQDMDHENMFWYRQDPGLGLRLIYFSYDVKMKEKGDIPEGYSVSREKKERFSLILESASTNQTSMYLCASQRELSYEQYFGPGTRLTVT.

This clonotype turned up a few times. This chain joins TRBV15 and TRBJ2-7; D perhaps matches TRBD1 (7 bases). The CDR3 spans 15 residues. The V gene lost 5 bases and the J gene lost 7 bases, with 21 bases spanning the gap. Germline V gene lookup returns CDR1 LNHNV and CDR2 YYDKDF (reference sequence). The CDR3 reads CATSGGTVSTREQYF. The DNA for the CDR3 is TGTGCCACCAGCGGGGGGACAGTATCTACGAGGGAGCAGTACTTC.

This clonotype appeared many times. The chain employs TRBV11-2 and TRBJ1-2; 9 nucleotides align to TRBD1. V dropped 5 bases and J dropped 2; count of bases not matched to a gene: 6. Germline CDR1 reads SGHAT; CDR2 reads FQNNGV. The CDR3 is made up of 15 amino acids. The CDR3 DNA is TGTGCCAGCAGCGCACACAGGGGGCGCAACTATGGCTACACCTTC. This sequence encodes CASSAHRGRNYGYTF.

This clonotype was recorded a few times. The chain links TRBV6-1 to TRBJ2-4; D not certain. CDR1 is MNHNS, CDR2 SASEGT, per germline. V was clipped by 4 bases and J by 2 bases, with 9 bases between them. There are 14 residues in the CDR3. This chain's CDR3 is CASSGFGTKNIQYF. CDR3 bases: TGTGCCAGCAGTGGATTTGGGACCAAAAACATTCAGTACTTC.

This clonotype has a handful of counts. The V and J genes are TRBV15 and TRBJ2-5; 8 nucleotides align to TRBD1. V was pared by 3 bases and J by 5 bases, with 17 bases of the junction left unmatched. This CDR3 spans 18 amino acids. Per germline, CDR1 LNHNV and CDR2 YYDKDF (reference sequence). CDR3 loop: CATSSVSFSAGGMETQYF. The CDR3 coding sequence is TGTGCCACCAGCAGTGTTAGTTTTTCGGCAGGGGGCATGGAGACCCAGTACTTC.

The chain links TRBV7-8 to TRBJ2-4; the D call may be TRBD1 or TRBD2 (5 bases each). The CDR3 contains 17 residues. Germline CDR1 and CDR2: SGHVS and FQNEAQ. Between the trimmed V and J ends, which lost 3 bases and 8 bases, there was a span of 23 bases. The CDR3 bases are TGTGCCAGCAGCTTTCCCTCTTCCGGGACCCAAGGAGACATTCAGTACTTC. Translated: CASSFPSSGTQGDIQYF.

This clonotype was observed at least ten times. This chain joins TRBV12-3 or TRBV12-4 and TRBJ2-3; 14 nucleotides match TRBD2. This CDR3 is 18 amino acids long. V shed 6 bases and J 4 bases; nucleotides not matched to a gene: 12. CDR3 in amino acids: CASSRGLAGGHRSDTQYF. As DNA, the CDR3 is TGTGCCAGCAGCCGTGGACTAGCGGGAGGTCATCGGTCAGATACGCAGTATTTT.

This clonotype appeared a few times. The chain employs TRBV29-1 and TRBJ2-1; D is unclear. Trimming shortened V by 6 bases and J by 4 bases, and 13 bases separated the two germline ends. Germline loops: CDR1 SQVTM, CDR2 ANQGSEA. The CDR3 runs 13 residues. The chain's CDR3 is CSVLKQGYNEQFF. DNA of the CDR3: TGCAGCGTCCTAAAACAAGGTTACAATGAGCAGTTCTTC.